This T cell receptor beta chain was found in a study of beta chain features in type 1 diabetes. Study in general: Examined across all samples were around 110,000,000 sorted cells. Points from the study as a whole: Researchers report that Type 1 diabetes patients had moderately but significantly shorter TCRB CDR3s across all four CD4+ subsets. There was no resolution here of whether HLA type influences TCRB rearrangement. In comparison with healthy donors, patients had naive, central memory and Treg TCRB repertoires that appeared more similar. Researchers caution that PCR might favor shorter templates, equally among patients and controls.

After removal of 5 bases from V and 2 bases from J, the junction contained 5 bases not matched to a gene. Germline V lookup: CDR1 SGHTA, CDR2 FQGNSA. CDR3 size: 14 residues. TCRB transcripts that were expressed got sequenced, as all of the isolated RNA had been reverse transcribed. Clones were sequenced by immunoSEQ multiplex PCR, and TCRdb holds only the in-frame ones, with some missing. The sample has 600,000 or so clones, 11% to 15% seen once. Points on this clone: Its antigen is undetermined.

This receptor was obtained from a man between 18 and 29 years old with type 1 diabetes. The chain carries TRBV7-2 and TRBJ1-1; 7 bases line up with TRBD1. The sample was naive CD4+ T cells from blood. The CDR3 DNA sequence: TGTGCCAGCAGCCACGGGACAGTTAACACTGAAGCTTTCTTT. Encoded protein: CASSHGTVNTEAFF. Complete variable domain (other parts from reference TRBV7-2 and TRBJ1-1): GAGVSQSPSNKVTEKGKDVELRCDPISGHTALYWYRQSLGQGLEFLIYFQGNSAPDKSGLPSDRFSAERTGGSVSTLTIQRTQQEDSAVYLCASSHGTVNTEAFFGQGTRLTVV.